This entry lists 20 T cell receptor beta chains sequenced from one sample in a study of T cell changes during pregnancy in multiple sclerosis. The repertoire was sequenced with immunoSEQ multiplex PCR; TCRdb's copy has only in-frame clones and lacks some. The data hold tens of thousands of clones, with approximately 93% observed a single time. Specimen: CD8+ T cells from peripheral blood mononuclear cells, collected in the third trimester of pregnancy. These receptors originate from a female donor with multiple sclerosis, enrolled in a pregnancy study.

The chain couples TRBV19 to TRBJ1-6; a weak D match, TRBD1 (6 bases). Germline V gives CDR1 LNHDA, CDR2 SQIVND (reference sequence). V was shortened by 3 bases and J by 13 bases, with 16 bases between the two germline ends. This CDR3 contains 14 residues. The CDR3 nucleotides are TGTGCCAGTAGTATCGGGACACCTCAGTATCCCCTCCACTTT. This translates into CASSIGTPQYPLHF.

The chain carries TRBV9 and TRBJ2-7, with D perhaps matching TRBD2 (7 bases). V gave up 3 bases and J gave up 7 bases, with 26 bases separating them. From germline, CDR1 is SGDLS and CDR2 YYNGEE. The CDR3 spans 17 residues. The CDR3 nucleotides are TGTGCCAGCAGCGGGTCTGGGGGGGCTCCAAACCCGAGGGAGCAGTACTTC. Its translation: CASSGSGGAPNPREQYF.

The CDR3 sequence is CASSLIGERGNTEAFF. For the CDR3, the DNA is TGTGCCAGCAGTTTAATAGGAGAGAGAGGGAACACTGAAGCTTTCTTT. The rearrangement links TRBV27 to TRBJ1-1; D call uncertain. V lost 2 bases and J 1 base, leaving 14 bases between the germline ends. Per germline, CDR1 MNHEY and CDR2 SMNVEV (reference sequence). CDR3 length equals 16 residues.

A few counts support this clone. The chain employs TRBV4-2 and TRBJ1-3, with D maybe TRBD1 (5 bases). The CDR3 spans 16 residues. Germline-derived CDR1 and CDR2 are LGHNA and YNFKEQ. V gave up 0 bases and J gave up 2 bases, with 11 bases separating them. The CDR3 is CASSQDLGAAGNTIYF. The CDR3 DNA reads as TGTGCCAGCAGCCAAGATTTAGGGGCTGCTGGAAACACCATATATTTT.

This clone appeared a single time. V and J are TRBV11-3 and TRBJ2-7, with D possibly being TRBD1 (5 bases). The CDR3 has 15 amino acids. Trimming took 5 bases from V and 2 from J, leaving 16 bases between them. The germline V gene encodes CDR1 SGHNT and CDR2 YENEEA. In DNA, the CDR3 is TGTGCCAGCAGCCTAGGGGCAGGCAGTACCTACGAGCAGTACTTC. This encodes CASSLGAGSTYEQYF.

This sequence joins TRBV4-2 and TRBJ1-1; no definite D call. Germline V gene lookup returns CDR1 LGHNA and CDR2 YNFKEQ. The CDR3 runs 12 residues. The V gene lost 2 bases and the J gene lost 8 bases, with 9 bases spanning the gap. CDR3 residues: CASSQMGGEAFF. Here the CDR3 DNA reads TGTGCCAGCAGCCAAATGGGAGGCGAAGCTTTCTTT.

This sequence joins TRBV11-2 and TRBJ1-6; TRBD1 might be the D (5 bases). Germline assignment: CDR1 SGHAT and CDR2 FQNNGV. The CDR3 loop spans 18 amino acids. V lost 4 bases, J lost 10 bases, and 26 bases lay in between. The CDR3, as DNA: TGTGCCAGCAGCTCTATCCCGCAAAGTTATACCCAGGGATCACCCCTCCACTTT. Translated: CASSSIPQSYTQGSPLHF.

This chain joins TRBV5-4 and TRBJ2-5; D possibly corresponds to TRBD1 (6 bases). Trimming shortened V by 1 base and J by 4 bases, and 17 bases separated the two germline ends. This CDR3 spans 16 amino acids. The V gene's germline CDR1 is SGHNT and CDR2 YYREEE (reference sequence). The CDR3 spells CASSLPEGTMGETQYF. The CDR3 DNA reads TGTGCCAGCAGCTTGCCCGAAGGGACAATGGGAGAGACCCAGTACTTC.

V and J are TRBV27 and TRBJ2-1; tentatively, D is TRBD2 (6 bases). The CDR3 contains 15 residues. Trimming left V 2 bases short and J 4 bases short, with 12 bases between. Germline V gene sequence: CDR1 MNHEY, CDR2 SMNVEV (reference sequence). The DNA for the CDR3 is TGTGCCAGCAGTTTAGGCGGGGATGGGTACAATGAGCAGTTCTTC. It translates to CASSLGGDGYNEQFF.

The chain recombines TRBV5-1 with TRBJ2-1; 9 bases are shared with TRBD1. CDR3 length: 15 amino acids. J lost 6 bases, V lost 0 bases, and 4 bases had no gene match. Germline V gene data show CDR1 as SGHRS and CDR2 as YFSETQ. The CDR3 loop is CASSLGTGEGNEQFF. Written as DNA, the CDR3 is TGCGCCAGCAGCTTGGGGACAGGGGAGGGCAATGAGCAGTTCTTC.

V usage is TRBV27 and J usage is TRBJ2-3; D perhaps matches TRBD2 (5 bases). Germline loops: CDR1 MNHEY, CDR2 SMNVEV (reference sequence). The V and J ends lost 1 base and 1 base respectively, with 9 bases between them. There are 15 residues in the CDR3. CDR3 sequence (DNA): TGTGCCAGCAGTTTATTAGGAGGTGGCACAGATACGCAGTATTTT. It translates to CASSLLGGGTDTQYF.

DNA for the CDR3: TGTGCCGCAGATGGGAGGGGAATGGGTGGCTACACCTTC. Its translation is CAADGRGMGGYTF. The chain employs TRBV5-3 and TRBJ1-2, with TRBD1 as a possible D gene (5 bases). TRBV5-3 is assigned to the ORF class and has an uncertain function. The length of the CDR3 is 13 residues. Trimming removed 10 bases from V and 7 bases from J, with 20 bases in between.

The chain combines TRBV27 with TRBJ1-5; 7 bases are a match to TRBD1. The CDR3 is made up of 15 amino acids. J lost 3 bases, V lost 5 bases, and 7 bases had no gene match. The germline gives CDR1 MNHEY, CDR2 SMNVEV (reference sequence). CDR3 sequence reads: CASSPRQGSNQPQHF. CDR3 nucleotide sequence: TGTGCCAGCAGTCCGCGACAGGGCTCCAATCAGCCCCAGCATTTT.

In this sample, this clone turned up once. This rearrangement joins TRBV27 to TRBJ2-7, with D uncertain. The CDR3 runs to 15 residues. V dropped 1 base and J dropped 3 bases, with 13 bases sitting between them. Germline V gene data show CDR1 as MNHEY and CDR2 as SMNVEV (reference sequence). The chain's CDR3 is CASSLFPGSDYEQYF. The CDR3 bases are TGTGCCAGCAGTTTATTCCCGGGTTCTGACTACGAGCAGTACTTC.

J is TRBJ1-2 and V is TRBV7-8; D possibly corresponds to TRBD1 (5 bases). Deletions cut 5 bases from V and 5 bases from J, with 12 bases between. Germline V CDR1 and CDR2: SGHVS, FQNEAQ. CDR3 length equals 13 residues. Written as DNA, the CDR3 is TGTGCCAGCAGCCCGGACACCCCGTATGGCTACACCTTC. Encoded protein: CASSPDTPYGYTF.

V gene TRBV11-2 combines with J gene TRBJ2-7, with 9 nucleotides matching TRBD1. J was trimmed by 5 bases and V by 6 bases; bases with no gene match: 11. This CDR3 has 15 amino acids. Per the germline V gene, CDR1 is SGHAT and CDR2 is FQNNGV. In DNA form, the CDR3 reads TGTGCCAGCAGACCCTACAGGGGGCGCATCAACGAGCAGTACTTC. Residues: CASRPYRGRINEQYF. The entire variable domain, with the rest obtained from reference TRBV11-2 and TRBJ2-7, is as follows: EAGVAQSPRYKIIEKRQSVAFWCNPISGHATLYWYQQILGQGPKLLIQFQNNGVVDDSQLPKDRFSAERLKGVDSTLKIQPAKLEDSAVYLCASRPYRGRINEQYFGPGTRLTVT.

The chain recombines TRBV29-1 with TRBJ2-7; possible D gene TRBD1, 6 bases. There are 15 residues in the CDR3. Germline V gene data show CDR1 as SQVTM and CDR2 as ANQGSEA. The ends were cut back, 6 bases at V and 6 bases at J, with 24 bases in the middle. This CDR3 is CSVALQGGAWGEQYF. CDR3 bases: TGCAGCGTCGCTCTACAGGGTGGGGCGTGGGGCGAGCAGTACTTC.

V gene TRBV27 combines with J gene TRBJ1-4; TRBD1 agrees at 8 bases. Looked up from germline, CDR1 is MNHEY and CDR2 is SMNVEV (reference sequence). The CDR3 is 14 residues long. J was trimmed by 6 bases and V by 5 bases; bases with no gene match: 5. CDR3 DNA sequence: TGTGCCAGCAGTCCCCGGGACAGGCATGAAAAACTGTTTTTT. Protein sequence: CASSPRDRHEKLFF.

This clone was picked up one time. Sequence at one end of the junction differs from germline and may be a read error. The CDR3 reads CASSLVTGTGGEQFF. CDR3 sequence (DNA): TGTGCTAGCAGCTTAGTAACCGGGACAGGTGGTGAGCAGTTCTTC. V and J are TRBV7-7 and TRBJ2-1, with TRBD1 identical over 8 bases. This CDR3 spans 15 amino acids. In germline, CDR1 is SSHAT, CDR2 FNYEAQ (reference sequence).

The V call is TRBV9, the J call TRBJ2-4; 9 bases line up with TRBD1. Per germline, CDR1 SGDLS and CDR2 YYNGEE. This CDR3 is built from 14 residues. V shed 4 bases and J 8 bases; nucleotides not matched to a gene: 7. CDR3 amino acids: CASSSGQGGDIQYF. DNA of the CDR3: TGTGCCAGCAGCTCGGGACAGGGAGGGGACATTCAGTACTTC.